The source of this T cell receptor (beta chain) is a study of blood T cell repertoires in COVID-19. The CDR3 contains 18 residues. Germline-derived CDR1 and CDR2 are SGDLS and YYNGEE. The junction had 9 bases not matched to a gene; V was cut back by 6 bases and J by 0 bases. The repertoire was sequenced with immunoSEQ multiplex PCR; TCRdb's copy has only in-frame clones and lacks some. The sample yields approximately 150,000 clones, roughly 87% seen once. This sequence joins TRBV9 and TRBJ2-2, with TRBD2 matching over 12 bases. Sequenced input: PBMCs or T cells enriched from blood (not recorded which). This clonotype was sampled from a human donor with acute COVID-19. The donor label of this sample is uncertain. The CDR3 here is CASTRSGLAGPNTGELFF. The CDR3 nucleotides are TGTGCCAGCACCCGAAGTGGACTAGCGGGGCCGAACACCGGGGAGCTGTTTTTT.